One sample yielded the 13 T cell receptor beta chains listed below, sequenced in a study of blood T cell repertoires in COVID-19. Using immunoSEQ multiplex PCR, the repertoire was profiled, and TCRdb retains in-frame clones only, with some absent. Of 95,000 to 100,000 clones listed, approximately 91% are singletons. The sequenced material came from peripheral blood. The source is a man aged 50-60 years with acute or convalescent COVID-19.

The chain uses TRBV4-3 and TRBJ1-5; TRBD1 aligns across 9 bases. The CDR3 sequence is 15 residues long. The trim removed 3 bases at V and 8 bases at J, leaving 8 bases unmatched. Germline values: CDR1 LGHNA, CDR2 YSLEER. The CDR3 bases are TGCGCCAGCAGCCATCAGTACAGGGGGCGAGAGCCCCAGCATTTT. This encodes CASSHQYRGREPQHF.

The chain combines TRBV10-3 with TRBJ2-3; 7 nucleotides match TRBD2. This CDR3 is 13 amino acids long. The V segment lost 7 bases and the J segment 4 bases; nucleotides outside the gene matches: 5. Looked up from germline, CDR1 is ENHRY and CDR2 is SYGVKD. The CDR3 sequence is CAIKPSGSDTQYF. Here the CDR3 DNA reads TGTGCCATCAAGCCTAGCGGTTCAGATACGCAGTATTTT.

This chain connects TRBV10-3 to TRBJ2-5; 8 nucleotides match TRBD2. CDR1 and CDR2 from the germline V gene are ENHRY and SYGVKD. Unmatched junction bases numbered 5, after V lost 3 bases and J lost 2 bases. The CDR3 has 15 residues. CDR3 in amino acids: CAISDGTRGQETQYF. The CDR3 bases are TGTGCCATCAGTGATGGGACTAGGGGACAAGAGACCCAGTACTTC.

The CDR3: CASSYGQSYEQYF. The CDR3 DNA sequence: TGTGCCAGCAGTTATGGACAGAGCTACGAGCAGTACTTC. The rearrangement joins TRBV6-6 to TRBJ2-7; D is perhaps TRBD1 (6 bases). The CDR3 is 13 residues long. Trimming cost V 3 bases and J 3 bases, with 9 bases left between them. Germline CDR1 reads MNHNY; CDR2 reads SVGAGI (reference sequence).

This clone has a single count. J is TRBJ2-1 and V is TRBV7-3, with TRBD2 identical over 12 bases. The J segment lost 3 bases and the V segment lost 4 bases, leaving 19 bases of the junction unmatched. Germline V gene lookup returns CDR1 SGHTA and CDR2 FQGTGA. This CDR3 contains 21 residues. In DNA, the CDR3 is TGTGCCAGCAGCTGGATCGTACTAGCGGGGGGTGCCCCAAATGTCTACAATGAGCAGTTCTTC. This translates into CASSWIVLAGGAPNVYNEQFF.

The CDR3 reads CASSLGQGGYNEQFF. The CDR3 region has the DNA TGCGCCAGCAGCTTGGGACAGGGGGGGTACAATGAGCAGTTCTTC. The chain is built from TRBV5-1 and TRBJ2-1; TRBD1 matches 9 bases. The ends lost 0 bases at V and 4 bases at J; junction bases unmatched: 2. This CDR3 comprises 15 residues. Germline CDR1 and CDR2: SGHRS and YFSETQ.

The chain employs TRBV3-1 (or the pseudogene TRBV3-2) and TRBJ2-5, with D unclear. The CDR3 contains 14 residues. Germline V lookup: CDR1 LGHDT, CDR2 YNNKEL (reference sequence). V was clipped by 4 bases and J by 5 bases, with 14 bases between them. CDR3 sequence (DNA): TGTGCCAGCAGCCTTCGTACTCGCCCTGAGACCCAGTACTTC. It encodes CASSLRTRPETQYF.

The chain recombines TRBV19 with TRBJ1-2, with 9 nucleotides matching TRBD1. Trimming took 4 bases from V and 6 from J; bases not matched to a gene: 3. CDR3 length equals 13 residues. The V gene's germline CDR1 is LNHDA and CDR2 SQIVND (reference sequence). The CDR3, as DNA: TGTGCCAGTAGTACCGGGACAGGGAATGGCTACACCTTC. Translated: CASSTGTGNGYTF.

This chain joins TRBV5-1 and TRBJ2-2, with 12 bases identical to TRBD2. The CDR3 runs 16 residues. In germline, CDR1 is SGHRS, CDR2 YFSETQ. The J segment lost 5 bases and the V segment lost 2 bases, leaving 4 bases of the junction unmatched. CDR3 nucleotides: TGCGCCAGCAGCTTAACTAGCGGGGGGATTACCGGGGAGCTGTTTTTT. Its protein product is CASSLTSGGITGELFF.

The chain recombines TRBV19 with TRBJ2-2, with 7 bases matching TRBD2. Unmatched junction bases numbered 0, after V lost 6 bases and J lost 5 bases. This CDR3 contains 12 residues. Germline loops: CDR1 LNHDA, CDR2 SQIVND (reference sequence). The DNA of the CDR3 is TGTGCCAGTAGACTAGCGACCGGGGAGCTGTTTTTT. Protein sequence: CASRLATGELFF.

The chain is built from TRBV4-2 and TRBJ2-1; 8 bases fit TRBD1. CDR1 LGHNA and CDR2 YNFKEQ come from the germline V gene. V was clipped by 0 bases and J by 7 bases; unmatched bases: 11. The length of the CDR3 is 17 residues. The CDR3 sequence: CASSQDLKTGERNEQFF. For the CDR3, the DNA is TGTGCCAGCAGCCAAGATCTAAAGACAGGGGAGAGAAATGAGCAGTTCTTC.

This clone appeared a few times. This rearrangement joins TRBV5-1 to TRBJ2-5, with D perhaps matching TRBD1 (5 bases). Deletions cut 4 bases from V and 5 bases from J, with 12 bases between. Germline lookup yields CDR1 SGHRS and CDR2 YFSETQ. This CDR3 contains 13 residues. CDR3 protein: CASSPAGWETQYF. The CDR3 coding sequence is TGCGCCAGCAGCCCAGCAGGGTGGGAGACCCAGTACTTC.

In DNA, the CDR3 is TGTGCCAGCAGCTTAGAGGGGAAGATGAATGAAAAACTGTTTTTT. It codes for CASSLEGKMNEKLFF. The rearrangement uses TRBV7-9 and TRBJ1-4; weak D call: TRBD1 (5 bases). Germline CDR1 reads SEHNR; CDR2 reads FQNEAQ (reference sequence). This CDR3 has 15 residues. V was cut by 1 base and J by 5 bases, with 11 bases left in between.